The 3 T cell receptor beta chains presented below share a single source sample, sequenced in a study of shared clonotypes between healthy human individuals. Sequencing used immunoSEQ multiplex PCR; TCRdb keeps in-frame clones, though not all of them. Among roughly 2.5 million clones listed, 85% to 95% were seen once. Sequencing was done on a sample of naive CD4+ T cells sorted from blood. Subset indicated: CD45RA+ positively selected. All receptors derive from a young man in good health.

CDR3 protein: CASSAGRAGAYEQYF. CDR3 nucleotide sequence: TGTGCCAGCAGTGCAGGCAGGGCGGGGGCCTACGAGCAGTACTTC. The chain couples TRBV6-1 to TRBJ2-7; 7 nucleotides agree with TRBD2. CDR3 length: 15 residues. With V trimmed by 4 bases and J by 2 bases, 8 bases remained unmatched. In germline, CDR1 is MNHNS, CDR2 SASEGT.

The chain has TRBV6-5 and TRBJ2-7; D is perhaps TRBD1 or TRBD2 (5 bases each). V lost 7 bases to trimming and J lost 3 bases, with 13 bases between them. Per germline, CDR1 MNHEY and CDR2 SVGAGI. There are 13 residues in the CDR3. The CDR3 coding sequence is TGTGCCAGCAACCAACTAGGGGTCTACGAGCAGTACTTC. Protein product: CASNQLGVYEQYF.

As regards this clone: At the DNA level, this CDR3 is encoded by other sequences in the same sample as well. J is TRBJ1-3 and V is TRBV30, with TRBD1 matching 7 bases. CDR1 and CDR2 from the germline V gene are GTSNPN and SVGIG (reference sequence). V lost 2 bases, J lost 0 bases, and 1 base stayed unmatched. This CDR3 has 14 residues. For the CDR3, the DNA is TGTGCCTGGAGTCCAGGGGGCTCTGGAAACACCATATATTTT. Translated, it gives CAWSPGGSGNTIYF.